This TCR beta chain stems from a study of post-analysis software for immune sequencing data. Study as a whole: The disease courses covered relapsing-remitting, secondary progressive and progressive-relapsing multiple sclerosis.

Concerning this clonotype: Its target is not known.

Unique molecular identifiers were carried by the TCR beta cDNA libraries. Input amounts of roughly 0.85 to 10 million T cells were used. These gave 500,000 or so cDNA molecules, so each molecule approximated one T cell. One entry per CDR3 protein, called by TCRdb with MiXCR from the PCR reads. This table has approximately 440,000 distinct CDR3 sequences, under 55% appearing once. There are 15 residues in the CDR3. V shed 5 bases, J shed 4 bases, and the junction held 7 bases outside the gene matches. Germline CDR1 is MDHEN and CDR2 is SYDVKM. Overall study results and limits: Patients showed TRBV5-6, TRBV5-1 and TRBV20-1 among 4 or 5 TRBV segments more frequent than in controls. People with multiple sclerosis had a significantly lower normalized Chao1 diversity than controls did.

What was sequenced was blood. V gene TRBV28 combines with J gene TRBJ2-7; 11 bases map to TRBD2. The receptor was derived from a girl between 10 and 17 years old with multiple sclerosis. The CDR3 DNA reads as TGTGCCAGCAGTACTAGCGGGAGAGCGGGGTACGAGCAGTACTTC. Protein product: CASSTSGRAGYEQYF. Full variable domain (missing parts from reference TRBV28 and TRBJ2-7): DVKVTQSSRYLVKRTGEKVFLECVQDMDHENMFWYRQDPGLGLRLIYFSYDVKMKEKGDIPEGYSVSREKKERFSLILESASTNQTSMYLCASSTSGRAGYEQYFGPGTRLTVT.